This T cell receptor beta chain came from a study of blood T cell repertoires in COVID-19. About the study: Collection of acute and convalescent COVID-19 samples took place in the United States, Italy and Spain.

Measured with immunoSEQ multiplex PCR; TCRdb has only the in-frame clones, and not every one. This table holds roughly 90,000 clones, around 85% found once. The CDR3 is 15 amino acids. Germline-derived CDR1 and CDR2 are GTSNPN and SVGIG (reference sequence). V was clipped by 2 bases and J by 2 bases, with 15 bases between them. This sequence originates from a man in his fifties or sixties with acute or convalescent COVID-19. The sequencing sample was made of peripheral blood. The chain couples TRBV30 to TRBJ2-5, with D perhaps TRBD1 (6 bases). The CDR3 nucleotides are TGTGCCTGGAGTCAGGGGCCAGTAAGACAAGAGACCCAGTACTTC. It is translated as CAWSQGPVRQETQYF. Together with reference TRBV30 and TRBJ2-5, the CDR3 gives the full variable domain: SQTIHQWPATLVQPVGSPLSLECTVEGTSNPNLYWYRQAAGRGLQLLFYSVGIGQISSEVPQNLSASRPQDRQFILSSKKLLLSDSGFYLCAWSQGPVRQETQYFGPGTRLLVL.